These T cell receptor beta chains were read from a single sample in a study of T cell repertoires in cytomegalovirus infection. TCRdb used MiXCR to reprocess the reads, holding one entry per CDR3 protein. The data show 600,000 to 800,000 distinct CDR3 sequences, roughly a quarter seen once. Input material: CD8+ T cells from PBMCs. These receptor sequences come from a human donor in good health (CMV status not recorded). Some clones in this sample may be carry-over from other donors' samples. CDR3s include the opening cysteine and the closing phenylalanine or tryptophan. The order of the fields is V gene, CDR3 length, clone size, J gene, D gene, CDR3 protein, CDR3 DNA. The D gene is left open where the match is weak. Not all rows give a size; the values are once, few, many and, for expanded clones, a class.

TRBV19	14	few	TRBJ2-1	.	CASSILRSGNEQFF	TGTGCCAGTAGTATACTCCGATCGGGGAATGAGCAGTTCTTC
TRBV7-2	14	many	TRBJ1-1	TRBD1	CASSLKGAITEAFF	TGTGCCAGCAGCTTAAAGGGGGCTATAACTGAAGCTTTCTTT
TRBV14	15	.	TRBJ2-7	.	CASSQGGQSSYEQYF	TGTGCCAGCAGCCAGGGGGGACAGAGCTCCTACGAGCAGTACTTC
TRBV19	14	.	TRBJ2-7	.	CASSIKGDRYEQYF	TGTGCCAGTAGTATAAAGGGGGACCGCTACGAGCAGTACTTC
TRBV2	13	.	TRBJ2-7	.	CAIQGGARGEQYF	TGTGCCATCCAGGGGGGGGCTAGGGGCGAGCAGTACTTC
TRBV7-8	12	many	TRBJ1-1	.	CASSLVQREAFF	TGTGCCAGCAGCTTAGTGCAGCGTGAAGCTTTCTTT
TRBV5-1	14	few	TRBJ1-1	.	CASSLVRGNTEAFF	TGCGCCAGCAGCTTGGTACGCGGCAACACTGAAGCTTTCTTT
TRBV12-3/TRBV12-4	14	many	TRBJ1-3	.	CASSLGSSGNTIYF	TGTGCCAGCAGCTTAGGCAGCTCTGGAAACACCATATATTTT
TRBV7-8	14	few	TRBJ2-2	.	CASSFARDSGELFF	TGTGCCAGCAGCTTCGCGAGGGATTCCGGGGAGCTGTTTTTT
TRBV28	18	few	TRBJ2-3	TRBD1	CASSPGTGVRISTDTQYF	TGTGCCAGCAGCCCCGGGACAGGGGTGCGGATAAGCACAGATACGCAGTATTTT
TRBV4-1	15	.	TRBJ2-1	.	CASSHRAHSYNEQFF	TGCGCCAGCAGCCACAGGGCCCACTCCTACAATGAGCAGTTCTTC
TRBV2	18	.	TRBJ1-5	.	CASSGDLSRARNNQPQHF	TGTGCCAGCAGTGGGGATTTGAGTAGGGCTCGAAACAATCAGCCCCAGCATTTT
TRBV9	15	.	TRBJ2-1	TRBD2	CASSALAGSDNEQFF	TGTGCCAGCAGCGCCCTAGCGGGGTCGGATAATGAGCAGTTCTTC
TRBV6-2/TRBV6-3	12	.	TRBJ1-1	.	CASIRDGGVAFF	TGTGCCAGCATTCGGGACGGCGGGGTAGCTTTCTTT
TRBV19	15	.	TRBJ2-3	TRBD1	CASAQEAGGADTQYF	TGTGCCAGCGCCCAAGAGGCAGGGGGCGCAGATACGCAGTATTTT
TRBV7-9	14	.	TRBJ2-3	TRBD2	CASRTSVGTDTQYF	TGTGCCAGCAGAACTAGCGTCGGCACAGATACGCAGTATTTT
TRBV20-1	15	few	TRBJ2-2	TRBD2	CSARDRGGDSGELFF	TGCAGTGCTAGAGATCGGGGGGGGGACTCCGGGGAGCTGTTTTTT
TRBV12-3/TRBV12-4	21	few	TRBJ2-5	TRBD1	CASSFGYGDSPQGSLQETQYF	TGTGCCAGCAGTTTCGGGTACGGGGACAGCCCTCAGGGATCCCTACAAGAGACCCAGTACTTC
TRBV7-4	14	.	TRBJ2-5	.	CVSSLGQAQETQYF	TGTGTCAGCAGCTTAGGGCAGGCCCAAGAGACCCAGTACTTC
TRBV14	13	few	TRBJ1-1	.	CASSLSLAGEAFF	TGTGCCAGCAGCCTCTCTTTGGCAGGTGAAGCTTTCTTT
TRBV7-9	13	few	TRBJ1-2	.	CASRPLRQDGYTF	TGTGCCAGCAGGCCCCTGAGACAAGATGGCTACACCTTC
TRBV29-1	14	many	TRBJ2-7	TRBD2	CSVEEGTSGYEQYF	TGCAGCGTTGAAGAGGGCACTAGCGGCTACGAGCAGTACTTC
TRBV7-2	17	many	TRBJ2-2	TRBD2	CASSFPRGGPNTGELFF	TGTGCCAGCAGCTTTCCTCGGGGGGGCCCTAACACCGGGGAGCTGTTTTTT
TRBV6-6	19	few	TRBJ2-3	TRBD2	CASSYRSSGRSGTSDTQYF	TGTGCCAGCAGTTACCGGTCTTCGGGTCGAAGCGGGACGTCAGATACGCAGTATTTT
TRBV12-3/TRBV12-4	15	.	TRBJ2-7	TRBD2	CASSFTSGGFYEQYF	TGTGCCAGCAGTTTCACTAGCGGGGGATTCTACGAGCAGTACTTC
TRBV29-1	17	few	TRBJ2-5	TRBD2	CSVIASGGHQYRETQYF	TGCAGCGTCATCGCTAGCGGGGGACACCAGTATCGGGAGACCCAGTACTTC
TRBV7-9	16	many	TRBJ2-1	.	CASSPGREKFYNEQFF	TGTGCCAGCAGCCCCGGCCGGGAAAAGTTCTACAATGAGCAGTTCTTC
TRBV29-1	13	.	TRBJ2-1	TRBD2	CSTRGGSYNEQFF	TGCAGCACGCGGGGGGGCTCCTACAATGAGCAGTTCTTC
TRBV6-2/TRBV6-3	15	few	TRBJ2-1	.	CASTPDFPAYNEQFF	TGTGCCAGCACCCCGGACTTCCCGGCCTACAATGAGCAGTTCTTC
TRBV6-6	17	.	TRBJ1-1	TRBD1	CASSYQRQGLDGTEAFF	TGTGCCAGCAGTTACCAGAGACAGGGGTTAGATGGCACTGAAGCTTTCTTT
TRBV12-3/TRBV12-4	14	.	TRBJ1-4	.	CASSFQGKNEKLFF	TGTGCCAGCAGTTTTCAGGGAAAAAATGAAAAACTGTTTTTT
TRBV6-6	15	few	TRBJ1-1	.	CASSYLAGENTEAFF	TGTGCCAGCAGTTACTTGGCCGGTGAGAACACTGAAGCTTTCTTT
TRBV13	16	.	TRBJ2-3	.	CASSLRRGPRTDTQYF	TGTGCCAGCAGCTTAAGACGGGGGCCACGCACAGATACGCAGTATTTT
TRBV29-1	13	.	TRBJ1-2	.	CSVERALRGGYTF	TGCAGCGTTGAAAGGGCTCTGAGAGGTGGCTACACCTTC
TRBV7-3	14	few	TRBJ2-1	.	CASSFEASYNEQFF	TGTGCCAGCAGCTTCGAGGCCTCCTACAATGAGCAGTTCTTC
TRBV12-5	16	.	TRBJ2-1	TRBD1	CASADRDKSSYNEQFF	TGTGCTAGTGCCGACAGGGATAAGAGCTCCTACAATGAGCAGTTCTTC
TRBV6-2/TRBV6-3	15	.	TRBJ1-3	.	CASSYSIGQGNTIYF	TGTGCCAGCAGTTACTCGATCGGACAGGGAAACACCATATATTTT
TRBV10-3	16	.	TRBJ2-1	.	CAISESGEGPYNEQFF	TGTGCCATCAGTGAGTCTGGGGAAGGTCCTTACAATGAGCAGTTCTTC
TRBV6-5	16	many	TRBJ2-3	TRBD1	CASSYRGQVSTDTQYF	TGTGCCAGCAGTTACCGGGGACAGGTTAGCACAGATACGCAGTATTTT
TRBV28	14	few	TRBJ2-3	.	CASSTGPYTDTQYF	TGTGCCAGCAGTACCGGGCCCTACACAGATACGCAGTATTTT
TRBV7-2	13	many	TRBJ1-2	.	CASSLEGDYGYTF	TGTGCCAGCAGCCTAGAGGGCGACTATGGCTACACCTTC
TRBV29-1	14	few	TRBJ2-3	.	CSASGYGSTDTQYF	TGCAGCGCATCAGGTTATGGGTCCACAGATACGCAGTATTTT
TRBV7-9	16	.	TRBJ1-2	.	CASSSPTVGPNYDYTF	TGTGCCAGCAGCAGTCCTACTGTGGGTCCTAACTATGACTACACCTTC
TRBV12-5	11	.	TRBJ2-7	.	CASGLGHEQYF	TGTGCTAGTGGTTTGGGGCACGAGCAGTACTTC
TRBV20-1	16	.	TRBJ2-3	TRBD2	CSAPGLAGAFTDTQYF	TGCAGTGCGCCGGGACTAGCGGGGGCTTTCACAGATACGCAGTATTTT
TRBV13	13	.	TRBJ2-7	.	CASSLERGYEQYF	TGTGCCAGCAGCTTAGAACGCGGATACGAGCAGTACTTC
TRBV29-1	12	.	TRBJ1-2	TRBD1	CSAMGQDYGYTF	TGCAGCGCAATGGGACAGGATTATGGCTACACCTTC
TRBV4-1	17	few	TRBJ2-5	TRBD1	CASSLGGWQGAGETQYF	TGCGCCAGCAGCCTGGGAGGATGGCAGGGGGCAGGGGAGACCCAGTACTTC
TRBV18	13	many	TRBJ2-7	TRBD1	CASSPGQGDEQYF	TGTGCCAGCTCACCGGGACAGGGGGACGAGCAGTACTTC
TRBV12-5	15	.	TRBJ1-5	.	CASGRSVSSNQPQHF	TGTGCTAGTGGGCGCTCGGTGTCTAGCAATCAGCCCCAGCATTTT
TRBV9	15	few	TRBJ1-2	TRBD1	CASSVRTGVDYGYTF	TGTGCCAGCAGCGTACGGACAGGGGTTGACTATGGCTACACCTTC
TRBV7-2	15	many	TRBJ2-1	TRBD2	CASSVLAGPYNEQFF	TGTGCCAGCAGCGTACTAGCGGGGCCCTACAATGAGCAGTTCTTC
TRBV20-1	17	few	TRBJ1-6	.	CSARVAPGSAYNSPLHF	TGCAGTGCTAGAGTGGCCCCAGGGTCCGCCTATAATTCACCCCTCCACTTT